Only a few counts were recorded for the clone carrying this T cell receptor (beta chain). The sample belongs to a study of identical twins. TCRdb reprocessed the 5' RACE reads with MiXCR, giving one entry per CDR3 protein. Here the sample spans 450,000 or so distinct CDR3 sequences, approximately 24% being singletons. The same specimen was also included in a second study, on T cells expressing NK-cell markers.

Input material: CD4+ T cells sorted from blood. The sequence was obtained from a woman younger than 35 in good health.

CDR3 nucleotides: TGCAGTGCTAGGGGGATCTACGAGCAGTACTTC. Encoded protein: CSARGIYEQYF. The V and J genes are TRBV20-1 and TRBJ2-7; D is ambiguous. The CDR3 has 11 amino acids. The V end was cut by 3 bases, the J end by 3 bases, with 6 bases between. Per the germline V gene, CDR1 is DFQATT and CDR2 is SNEGSKA (reference sequence).